The 26 T cell receptor beta chains in this list originate from one sample, sequenced in a study of blood T cell repertoires in COVID-19. The repertoire was sequenced with immunoSEQ multiplex PCR; TCRdb's copy has only in-frame clones and lacks some. In the table there are about 150,000 clones, roughly 72% of which are singletons. The sequenced sample consisted of peripheral blood. The receptors were gathered from a woman of 80 years or more with acute or convalescent COVID-19.

In this sample, this clone turned up a few times. The rearrangement links TRBV5-6 to TRBJ1-1, with TRBD1 matching 10 bases. The CDR3 runs to 15 residues. Germline V gives CDR1 SGHDT, CDR2 YYEEEE. The J segment lost 2 bases and the V segment lost 4 bases, leaving 5 bases of the junction unmatched. The CDR3 reads CASSGTGEANTEAFF. The CDR3 nucleotides read TGTGCCAGCAGCGGGACAGGGGAGGCAAACACTGAAGCTTTCTTT.

The chain links TRBV27 to TRBJ2-3; D unclear. The CDR3 runs 12 residues. Germline CDR1 reads MNHEY; CDR2 reads SMNVEV (reference sequence). With 5 bases removed from V and 2 bases from J, the gap between germline ends came to 5 bases. CDR3 sequence: CASSQNTDTQYF. As DNA, the CDR3 is TGTGCCAGCAGTCAAAACACAGATACGCAGTATTTT.

J is TRBJ1-1 and V is TRBV5-1; D is unclear. CDR1 is SGHRS, CDR2 YFSETQ, per germline. The CDR3 totals 14 residues. Trimming stripped 0 bases from V and 0 bases from J, with 6 bases between. The CDR3 loop is CASSLAGMNTEAFF. CDR3 nucleotides: TGCGCCAGCAGCTTGGCCGGGATGAACACTGAAGCTTTCTTT.

The chain couples TRBV30 to TRBJ2-7; 7 bases align to TRBD1. CDR3 length: 11 amino acids. V lost 5 bases and J lost 4; bases outside the gene matches: 2. Germline CDR1 and CDR2: GTSNPN and SVGIG (reference sequence). CDR3 coding DNA: TGTGCCTGGGCGGACAGGTACGAGCAGTACTTC. Amino acid sequence: CAWADRYEQYF. Combining the CDR3 with reference TRBV30 and TRBJ2-7 gives the whole variable domain SQTIHQWPATLVQPVGSPLSLECTVEGTSNPNLYWYRQAAGRGLQLLFYSVGIGQISSEVPQNLSASRPQDRQFILSSKKLLLSDSGFYLCAWADRYEQYFGPGTRLTVT.

The V call is TRBV6-2 or TRBV6-3, the J call TRBJ1-2; D unclear. Per germline, CDR1 MNHEY and CDR2 SVGEGT. Trimming left V 6 bases short and J 3 bases short, with 8 bases between. The CDR3 covers 12 residues. Here the CDR3 reads CASSLRDYGYTF. In DNA, the CDR3 is TGTGCCAGCAGCCTCCGGGACTATGGCTACACCTTC.

J is TRBJ2-3 and V is TRBV5-4; 12 nucleotides agree with TRBD2. The CDR3 totals 17 residues. Germline trimming cut 1 base from V and 4 bases from J; bases unmatched to any gene: 7. Per the germline V gene, CDR1 is SGHNT and CDR2 is YYREEE (reference sequence). The CDR3 protein is CASSLRLAGGLADTQYF. Written as DNA, the CDR3 is TGTGCCAGCAGCTTGCGGCTAGCGGGAGGGCTGGCAGATACGCAGTATTTT.

The rearrangement uses TRBV5-1 and TRBJ1-1, with 8 bases that match TRBD1. V was clipped by 3 bases and J by 5 bases; unmatched bases: 9. The germline V gene has CDR1 SGHRS and CDR2 YFSETQ. The CDR3 extends over 15 amino acids. The CDR3 DNA reads as TGCGCCAGCAGCTCGGCCCGGACAGGGCAAACTGAAGCTTTCTTT. As protein: CASSSARTGQTEAFF.

The DNA of the CDR3 is TGCAGCGTACAAAAAGGGGGTAATGAAAAACTGTTTTTT. Encoded protein: CSVQKGGNEKLFF. V and J are TRBV29-1 and TRBJ1-4, with a possible D match to TRBD1 (6 bases). Trimming cost V 6 bases and J 4 bases, with 12 bases left between them. The CDR3 is 13 residues long. Per the germline V gene, CDR1 is SQVTM and CDR2 is ANQGSEA.

Of note for this clone: The sample holds other DNA sequences that translate to the same CDR3. The gene calls are TRBV18 and TRBJ1-1; tentative D call: TRBD1 (5 bases). This CDR3 region has 14 residues. V lost 3 bases to trimming and J lost 3 bases, with 11 bases between them. The germline CDR1 and CDR2 sequences are KGHSH and LQKENI. Here the CDR3 reads CASSPRQWDTEAFF. The CDR3 DNA sequence: TGTGCCAGCTCACCTAGACAGTGGGACACTGAAGCTTTCTTT.

V gene TRBV18 combines with J gene TRBJ2-7, with D possibly matching TRBD1 (5 bases). The germline V and J ends were trimmed by 3 bases and 4 bases, with 16 bases remaining between them. Germline V gene data show CDR1 as KGHSH and CDR2 as LQKENI. This CDR3 has 15 amino acids. The CDR3 bases are TGTGCCAGCTCACCCTCCTCCCCCCAGGGATACGAGCAGTACTTC. Translating gives CASSPSSPQGYEQYF.

V usage is TRBV18 and J usage is TRBJ1-1; tentatively, D is TRBD1 (5 bases). The V gene's germline CDR1 is KGHSH and CDR2 LQKENI. This CDR3 comprises 14 residues. The germline V and J ends were trimmed by 4 bases and 6 bases, with 15 bases remaining between them. CDR3 bases: TGTGCCAGCTCACGAGGACGTCAGGGCGCTGAAGCTTTCTTT. It codes for CASSRGRQGAEAFF.

The chain carries TRBV9 and TRBJ1-6; D not certain. V lost 2 bases to trimming and J lost 7 bases, with 10 bases between them. The CDR3 has 14 amino acids. Germline V gene data show CDR1 as SGDLS and CDR2 as YYNGEE. CDR3 loop: CASSVSQINSPLHF. The CDR3 DNA reads TGTGCCAGCAGCGTTAGCCAGATAAATTCACCCCTCCACTTT.

This clone was picked up many times. V gene TRBV11-2 combines with J gene TRBJ2-2; D remains ambiguous. Trimming removed 5 bases at V and 5 bases at J, with 9 bases between. Germline CDR1 and CDR2: SGHAT and FQNNGV. The CDR3 consists of 13 residues. The CDR3 coding sequence is TGTGCCAGCAGCCCCGAGCGAACCGGGGAGCTGTTTTTT. Translation: CASSPERTGELFF. Variable domain in full (rest from reference TRBV11-2 and TRBJ2-2): EAGVAQSPRYKIIEKRQSVAFWCNPISGHATLYWYQQILGQGPKLLIQFQNNGVVDDSQLPKDRFSAERLKGVDSTLKIQPAKLEDSAVYLCASSPERTGELFFGEGSRLTVL.

V is TRBV6-4 and J is TRBJ1-4; D may be TRBD1 (6 bases). V was trimmed by 6 bases and J by 0 bases, leaving 14 bases between them. Germline V gives CDR1 MRHNA, CDR2 SNTAGT. CDR3 length: 16 amino acids. CDR3 sequence reads: CASSDPGQPTNEKLFF. The CDR3 DNA is TGTGCCAGCAGCGATCCCGGACAGCCAACTAATGAAAAACTGTTTTTT.

The V call is TRBV5-1, the J call TRBJ1-1; 7 positions agree with TRBD1. The V segment lost 2 bases and the J segment 3 bases; nucleotides outside the gene matches: 1. CDR1 SGHRS and CDR2 YFSETQ come from the germline V gene. CDR3 length: 13 residues. The CDR3 here is CASSLTGDTEAFF. CDR3 DNA: TGCGCCAGCAGCTTAACAGGGGACACTGAAGCTTTCTTT.

The CDR3 region is CASNTQQDLGSTNEKLFF. In nucleotides, the CDR3 is TGTGCCAGCAACACACAACAGGATCTGGGCTCAACTAATGAAAAACTGTTTTTT. The rearrangement joins TRBV3-1 (or the pseudogene TRBV3-2) to TRBJ1-4; tentative D call: TRBD1 (5 bases). Germline V gene data show CDR1 as LGHDT and CDR2 as YNNKEL (reference sequence). The CDR3 runs 18 residues. V was trimmed by 7 bases and J by 0 bases, leaving 21 bases between them.

This chain connects TRBV5-1 to TRBJ1-1; D is undetermined. The germline gives CDR1 SGHRS, CDR2 YFSETQ. Between the trimmed V and J ends, which lost 0 bases and 3 bases, there was a span of 6 bases. The CDR3 loop spans 13 amino acids. The CDR3 nucleotides read TGCGCCAGCAGCTTGGCCGTGTACACTGAAGCTTTCTTT. It is translated as CASSLAVYTEAFF.

CDR3 coding DNA: TGCGCCAGCAGCTTGGATACTAGCGGGGGCGGGGATACGCAGTATTTT. It is translated as CASSLDTSGGGDTQYF. This chain uses TRBV5-1 with TRBJ2-3, with 11 bases aligning to TRBD2. Per germline, CDR1 SGHRS and CDR2 YFSETQ. The CDR3 contains 16 residues. Germline trimming cut 0 bases from V and 6 bases from J; bases unmatched to any gene: 6.

This clone has a handful of counts. The chain couples TRBV7-8 to TRBJ2-1, with a possible D match to TRBD2 (5 bases). The ends were cut back, 3 bases at V and 10 bases at J, with 13 bases in the middle. This CDR3 contains 13 residues. Germline-derived CDR1 and CDR2 are SGHVS and FQNEAQ. CDR3 sequence (DNA): TGTGCCAGCAGCTTCGGGCCACCGGGGGAGCAGTTCTTC. Translating it yields CASSFGPPGEQFF.

The table lists this clone with a few counts. J is TRBJ2-2 and V is TRBV6-5; D might be TRBD2 (5 bases). The CDR3 runs 15 residues. V lost 7 bases and J 0 bases, leaving 12 bases between the germline ends. Germline V gene data show CDR1 as MNHEY and CDR2 as SVGAGI. For the CDR3, the DNA is TGTGCCAGCAAACGGGTCGGGGCGAACACCGGGGAGCTGTTTTTT. Encoded protein: CASKRVGANTGELFF.

This rearrangement joins TRBV6-4 to TRBJ1-6, with 8 bases aligning to TRBD1. After removal of 6 bases from V and 10 bases from J, the junction contained 5 bases not matched to a gene. Germline lookup yields CDR1 MRHNA and CDR2 SNTAGT. The CDR3 spans 13 residues. CDR3: CASRGTGRSPLHF. The CDR3 nucleotides are TGTGCCAGCAGGGGGACAGGTCGCTCACCCCTCCACTTT.

The chain joins TRBV18 to TRBJ2-2; TRBD1 matches 7 bases. Trimming cost V 3 bases and J 4 bases; bases outside gene matches: 8. The CDR3 length is 16 residues. In germline, CDR1 is KGHSH, CDR2 LQKENI. The CDR3 bases are TGTGCCAGCTCACCCTCCGGGACAGTGACCACCGGGGAGCTGTTTTTT. It codes for CASSPSGTVTTGELFF.

Only one count was recorded for this clone. V and J are TRBV14 and TRBJ2-3; the D gene is possibly TRBD2 (7 bases). Germline values: CDR1 SGHDN, CDR2 FVKESK. The V end lost 4 bases, the J end lost 5 bases, and 16 bases lay between the germline ends. This CDR3 contains 15 residues. CDR3 in DNA: TGTGCCAGCAGCCCGCTGGGGGGGCGAAAAGATACGCAGTATTTT. As protein: CASSPLGGRKDTQYF.

The chain joins TRBV7-6 to TRBJ1-4, with 7 bases fitting TRBD1. CDR1 is SGHVS, CDR2 FNYEAQ, per germline. The V segment lost 2 bases and the J segment 14 bases; nucleotides outside the gene matches: 5. The CDR3 runs 12 residues. The DNA for the CDR3 is TGTGCCAGCAGCTTAAGTTCAGGGGGGCTGTTTTTT. Translating it yields CASSLSSGGLFF.

This clone was found once. The chain couples TRBV25-1 to TRBJ2-1; D is uncertain. The length of the CDR3 is 12 residues. Germline CDR1 reads MGHDK; CDR2 reads SYGVNS. The V gene lost 4 bases and the J gene lost 10 bases, with 11 bases spanning the gap. CDR3 residues: CASSVPPREQFF. CDR3 DNA sequence: TGTGCCAGCAGTGTCCCCCCGCGGGAGCAGTTCTTC. The entire variable domain, with the rest obtained from reference TRBV25-1 and TRBJ2-1, is as follows: EADIYQTPRYLVIGTGKKITLECSQTMGHDKMYWYQQDPGMELHLIHYSYGVNSTEKGDLSSESTVSRIRTEHFPLTLESARPSHTSQYLCASSVPPREQFFGPGTRLTVL.

The chain links TRBV30 to TRBJ2-5; D possibly corresponds to TRBD1 (6 bases). Germline values: CDR1 GTSNPN, CDR2 SVGIG (reference sequence). The ends were cut back, 6 bases at V and 1 base at J, with 12 bases in the middle. This CDR3 comprises 13 residues. The CDR3 here is CACEKGVQETQYF. DNA of the CDR3: TGTGCCTGTGAAAAGGGGGTCCAAGAGACCCAGTACTTC.